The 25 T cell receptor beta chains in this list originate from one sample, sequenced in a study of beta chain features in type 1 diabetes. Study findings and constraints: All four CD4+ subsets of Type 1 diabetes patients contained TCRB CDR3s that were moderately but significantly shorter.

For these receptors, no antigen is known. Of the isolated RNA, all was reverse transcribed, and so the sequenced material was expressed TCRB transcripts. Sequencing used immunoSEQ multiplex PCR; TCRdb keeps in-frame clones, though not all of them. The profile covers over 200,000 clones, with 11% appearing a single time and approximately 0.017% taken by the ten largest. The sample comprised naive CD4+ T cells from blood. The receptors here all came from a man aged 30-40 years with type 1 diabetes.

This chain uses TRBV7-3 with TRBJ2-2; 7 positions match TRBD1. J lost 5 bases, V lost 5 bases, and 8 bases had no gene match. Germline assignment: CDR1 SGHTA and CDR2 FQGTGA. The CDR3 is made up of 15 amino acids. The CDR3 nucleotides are TGTGCCAGCAGCCTGGGACAGCCCGCGACCGGGGAGCTGTTTTTT. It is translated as CASSLGQPATGELFF.

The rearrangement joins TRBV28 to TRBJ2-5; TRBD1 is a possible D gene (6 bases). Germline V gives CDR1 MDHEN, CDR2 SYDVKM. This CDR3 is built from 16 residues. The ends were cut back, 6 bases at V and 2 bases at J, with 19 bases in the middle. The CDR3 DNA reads TGTGCCAGCAGCCTCGGCAGGGGTACTAATCAAGAGACCCAGTACTTC. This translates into CASSLGRGTNQETQYF.

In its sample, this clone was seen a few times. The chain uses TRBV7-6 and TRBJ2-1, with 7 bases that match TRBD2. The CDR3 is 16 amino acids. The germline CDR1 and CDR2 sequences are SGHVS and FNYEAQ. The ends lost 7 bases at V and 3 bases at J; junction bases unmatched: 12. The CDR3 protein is CASTRLSLADYNEQFF. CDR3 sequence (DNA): TGTGCCAGCACCCGCTTAAGTCTAGCGGACTACAATGAGCAGTTCTTC.

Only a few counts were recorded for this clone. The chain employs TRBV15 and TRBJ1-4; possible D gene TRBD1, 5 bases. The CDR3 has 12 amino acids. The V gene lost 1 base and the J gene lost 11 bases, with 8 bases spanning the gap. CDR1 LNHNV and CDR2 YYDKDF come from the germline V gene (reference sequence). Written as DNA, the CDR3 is TGTGCCACCAGCAGAGCGGCAGGGAAACTGTTTTTT. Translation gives CATSRAAGKLFF. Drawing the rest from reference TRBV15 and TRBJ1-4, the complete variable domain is DAMVIQNPRYQVTQFGKPVTLSCSQTLNHNVMYWYQQKSSQAPKLLFHYYDKDFNNEADTPDNFQSRRPNTSFCFLDIRSPGLGDTAMYLCATSRAAGKLFFGSGTQLSVL.

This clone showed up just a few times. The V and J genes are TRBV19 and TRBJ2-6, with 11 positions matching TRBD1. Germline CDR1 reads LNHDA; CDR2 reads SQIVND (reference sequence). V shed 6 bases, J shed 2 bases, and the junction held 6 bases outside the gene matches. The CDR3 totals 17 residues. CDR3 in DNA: TGTGCCAGTAGCCCCGGGACAGGGGGTGCTGGGGCCAACGTCCTGACTTTC. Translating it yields CASSPGTGGAGANVLTF.

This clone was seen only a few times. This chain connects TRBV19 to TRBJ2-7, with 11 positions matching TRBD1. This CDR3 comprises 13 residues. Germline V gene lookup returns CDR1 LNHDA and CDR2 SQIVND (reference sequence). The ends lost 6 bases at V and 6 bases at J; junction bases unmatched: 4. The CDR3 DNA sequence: TGTGCCAGTAGGGACAGGGGGCGAGGCGAGCAGTACTTC. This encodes CASRDRGRGEQYF.

The CDR3 nucleotides are TGCAGCGTTGTGGGCGGGGAAACCTCCTACGAGCAGTACTTC. Translating it yields CSVVGGETSYEQYF. This rearrangement joins TRBV29-1 to TRBJ2-7; weak D call: TRBD2 (6 bases). Germline assignment: CDR1 SQVTM and CDR2 ANQGSEA. V lost 4 bases and J lost 0, with 13 bases in between. The CDR3 has 14 amino acids.

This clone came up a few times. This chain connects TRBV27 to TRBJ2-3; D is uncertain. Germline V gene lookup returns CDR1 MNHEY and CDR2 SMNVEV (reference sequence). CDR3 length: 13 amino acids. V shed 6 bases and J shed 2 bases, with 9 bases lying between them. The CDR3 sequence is CASRLMSTDTQYF. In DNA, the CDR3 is TGTGCCAGCAGACTAATGTCCACAGATACGCAGTATTTT.

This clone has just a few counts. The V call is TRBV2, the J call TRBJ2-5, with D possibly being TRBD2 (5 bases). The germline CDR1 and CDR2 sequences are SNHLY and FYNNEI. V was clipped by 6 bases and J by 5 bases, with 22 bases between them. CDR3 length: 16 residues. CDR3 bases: TGTGCCAGCAGCGGCCTGATGGAGGCGGCTGGGGAGACCCAGTACTTC. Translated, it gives CASSGLMEAAGETQYF.

CDR3 DNA: TGTGCCAGCAGAAACGGCGGGGGGGCCGGACGGCGAGAGACCCAGTACTTC. It yields the protein CASRNGGGAGRRETQYF. This rearrangement joins TRBV7-2 to TRBJ2-5; TRBD2 matches 9 bases. V was pared by 6 bases and J by 4 bases, with 15 bases of the junction left unmatched. Looked up from germline, CDR1 is SGHTA and CDR2 is FQGNSA. The CDR3 length is 17 residues.

CDR3 nucleotides: TGTGCCAGCAGCGTAGAAGGCCGGGAACAAGAGACCCAGTACTTC. This translates into CASSVEGREQETQYF. The V gene is TRBV9, the J gene TRBJ2-5; weak D call: TRBD2 (5 bases). The V gene lost 0 bases and the J gene lost 2 bases, with 11 bases spanning the gap. The CDR3 runs 15 residues. CDR1 is SGDLS, CDR2 YYNGEE, per germline.

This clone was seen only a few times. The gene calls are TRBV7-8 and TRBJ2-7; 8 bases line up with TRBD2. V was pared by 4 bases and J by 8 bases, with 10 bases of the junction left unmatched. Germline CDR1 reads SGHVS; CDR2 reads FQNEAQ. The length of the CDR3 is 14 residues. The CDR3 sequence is CASSSTGTRAKQYF. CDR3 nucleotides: TGTGCCAGCAGCTCGACCGGGACTAGAGCCAAGCAGTACTTC.

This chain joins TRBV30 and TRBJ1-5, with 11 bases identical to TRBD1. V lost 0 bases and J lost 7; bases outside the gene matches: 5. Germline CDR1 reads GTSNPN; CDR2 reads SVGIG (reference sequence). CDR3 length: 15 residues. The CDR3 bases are TGTGCCTGGAGTGTACAGGGGACAGGGGGACAGCCCCAGCATTTT. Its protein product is CAWSVQGTGGQPQHF.

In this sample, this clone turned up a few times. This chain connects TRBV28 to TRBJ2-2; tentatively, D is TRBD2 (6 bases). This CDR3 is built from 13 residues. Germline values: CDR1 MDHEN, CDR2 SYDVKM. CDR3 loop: CVAGLSHTGELFF. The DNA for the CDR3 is TGTGTCGCGGGGCTTTCCCACACCGGGGAGCTGTTTTTT.

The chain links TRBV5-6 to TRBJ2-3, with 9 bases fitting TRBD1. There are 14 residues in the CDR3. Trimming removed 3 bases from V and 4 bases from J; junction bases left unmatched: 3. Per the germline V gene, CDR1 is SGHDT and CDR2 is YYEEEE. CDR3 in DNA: TGTGCCAGCAGCTCGGGACAGGGAGCAGATACGCAGTATTTT. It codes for CASSSGQGADTQYF.

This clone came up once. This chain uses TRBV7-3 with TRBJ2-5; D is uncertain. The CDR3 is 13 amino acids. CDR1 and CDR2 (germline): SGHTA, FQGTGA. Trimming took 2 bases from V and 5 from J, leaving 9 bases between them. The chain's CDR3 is CASSLLPRETQYF. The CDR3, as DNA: TGTGCCAGCAGCTTACTACCTAGGGAGACCCAGTACTTC.

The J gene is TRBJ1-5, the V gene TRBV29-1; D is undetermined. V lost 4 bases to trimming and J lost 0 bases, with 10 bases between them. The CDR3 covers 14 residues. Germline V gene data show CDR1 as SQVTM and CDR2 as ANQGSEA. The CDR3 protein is CSVASTNSNQPQHF. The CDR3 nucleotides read TGCAGCGTTGCTTCCACTAATAGCAATCAGCCCCAGCATTTT.

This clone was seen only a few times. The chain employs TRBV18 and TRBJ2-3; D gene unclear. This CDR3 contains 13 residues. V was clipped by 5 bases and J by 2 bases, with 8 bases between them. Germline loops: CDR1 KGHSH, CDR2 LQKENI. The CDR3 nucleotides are TGTGCCAGCTCAGAATACAACACAGATACGCAGTATTTT. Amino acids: CASSEYNTDTQYF.

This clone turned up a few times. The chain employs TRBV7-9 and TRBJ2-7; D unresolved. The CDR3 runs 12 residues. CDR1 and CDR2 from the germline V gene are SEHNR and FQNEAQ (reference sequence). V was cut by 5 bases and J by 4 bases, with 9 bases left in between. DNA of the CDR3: TGTGCCAGCAGCGACACACCTTACGAGCAGTACTTC. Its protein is CASSDTPYEQYF.

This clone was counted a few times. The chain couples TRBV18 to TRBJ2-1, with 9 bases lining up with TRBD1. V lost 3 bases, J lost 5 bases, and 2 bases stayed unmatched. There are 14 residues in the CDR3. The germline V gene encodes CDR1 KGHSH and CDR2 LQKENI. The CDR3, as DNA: TGTGCCAGCTCACCGGGACAGGGCCACAATGAGCAGTTCTTC. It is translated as CASSPGQGHNEQFF.

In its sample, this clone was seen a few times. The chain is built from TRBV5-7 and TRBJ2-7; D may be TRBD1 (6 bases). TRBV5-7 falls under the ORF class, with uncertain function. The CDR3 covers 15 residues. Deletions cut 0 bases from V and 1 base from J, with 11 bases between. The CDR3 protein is CASSLAHGQSYEQYF. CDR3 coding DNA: TGTGCCAGCAGCTTGGCCCATGGACAGTCCTACGAGCAGTACTTC.

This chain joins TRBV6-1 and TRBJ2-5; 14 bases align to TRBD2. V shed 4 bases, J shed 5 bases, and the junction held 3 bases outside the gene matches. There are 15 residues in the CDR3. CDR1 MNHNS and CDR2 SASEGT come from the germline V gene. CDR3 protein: CASSGLAGGLETQYF. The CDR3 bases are TGTGCCAGCAGTGGACTAGCGGGGGGGCTGGAGACCCAGTACTTC.

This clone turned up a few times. CDR3 residues: CASSLNGLRRGYTF. The CDR3 region has the DNA TGTGCCAGCAGCCTAAACGGACTTCGGCGGGGCTACACCTTC. The chain is built from TRBV28 and TRBJ1-2, with D unclear. CDR3 length: 14 residues. Between the trimmed V and J ends, which lost 6 bases and 8 bases, there was a span of 19 bases. Germline-derived CDR1 and CDR2 are MDHEN and SYDVKM.

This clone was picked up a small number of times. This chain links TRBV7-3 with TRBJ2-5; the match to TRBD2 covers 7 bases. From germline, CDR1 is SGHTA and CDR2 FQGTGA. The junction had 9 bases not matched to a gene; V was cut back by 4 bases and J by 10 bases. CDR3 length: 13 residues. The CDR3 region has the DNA TGTGCCAGCAGCTGGGGACCACGGGAGGACCAGTACTTC. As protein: CASSWGPREDQYF. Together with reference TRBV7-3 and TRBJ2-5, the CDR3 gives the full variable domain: GAGVSQTPSNKVTEKGKYVELRCDPISGHTALYWYRQSLGQGPEFLIYFQGTGAADDSGLPNDRFFAVRPEGSVSTLKIQRTERGDSAVYLCASSWGPREDQYFGPGTRLLVL.

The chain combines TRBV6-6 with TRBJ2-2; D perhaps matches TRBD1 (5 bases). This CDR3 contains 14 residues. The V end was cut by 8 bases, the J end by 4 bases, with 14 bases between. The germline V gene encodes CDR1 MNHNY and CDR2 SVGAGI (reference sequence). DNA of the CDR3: TGTGCCAGCGGCCCCCCCAGGGCCACCGGGGAGCTGTTTTTT. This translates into CASGPPRATGELFF.